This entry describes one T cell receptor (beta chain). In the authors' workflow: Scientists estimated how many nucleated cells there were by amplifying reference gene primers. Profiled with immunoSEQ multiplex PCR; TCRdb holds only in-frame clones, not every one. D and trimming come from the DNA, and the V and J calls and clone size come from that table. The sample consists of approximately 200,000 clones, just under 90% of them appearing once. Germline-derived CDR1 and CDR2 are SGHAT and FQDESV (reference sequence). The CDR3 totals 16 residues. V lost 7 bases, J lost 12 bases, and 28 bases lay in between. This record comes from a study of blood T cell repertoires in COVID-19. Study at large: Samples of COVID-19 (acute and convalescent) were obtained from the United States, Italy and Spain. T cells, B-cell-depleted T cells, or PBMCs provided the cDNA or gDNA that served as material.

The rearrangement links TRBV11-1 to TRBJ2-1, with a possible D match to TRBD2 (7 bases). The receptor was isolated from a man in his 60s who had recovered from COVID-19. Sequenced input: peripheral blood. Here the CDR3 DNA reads TGTGCCAGCACCACTCGGGGGGCAGGGCACTCGACCTGGCAGTTCTTC. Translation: CASTTRGAGHSTWQFF.